The clone carrying this T cell receptor beta chain occurred a few times. Its specificity is unknown. This sample is part of a study of T cells after yellow fever vaccination. Overall study findings and caveats: Overlap between CD4 and CD8 compartments was detected for a small share of clonotypes. The study re-detected most primary-vaccination clones after the booster (under 97% CD4, roughly 88% CD8).

Looked up from germline, CDR1 is SGHTA and CDR2 is FQGNSA. CDR3 length: 16 amino acids. Deletions cut 1 base from V and 7 bases from J, with 14 bases between. Using its own MiXCR run on the 5' RACE reads, TCRdb lists one record per CDR3 protein. In the table there are 550,000 or so distinct CDR3 sequences, 15% to 20% of which are singletons. This clonotype originated in a man younger than 45 who received the YFV17D yellow fever vaccine. The rearrangement uses TRBV7-2 and TRBJ1-6; no reliable D call. This material consisted of PBMCs, taken 15 days after the yellow fever booster vaccination. This CDR3 reads CASSLEVGFGNSPLHF. In DNA form, the CDR3 reads TGTGCCAGCAGCTTAGAGGTGGGGTTCGGGAATTCACCCCTCCACTTT.